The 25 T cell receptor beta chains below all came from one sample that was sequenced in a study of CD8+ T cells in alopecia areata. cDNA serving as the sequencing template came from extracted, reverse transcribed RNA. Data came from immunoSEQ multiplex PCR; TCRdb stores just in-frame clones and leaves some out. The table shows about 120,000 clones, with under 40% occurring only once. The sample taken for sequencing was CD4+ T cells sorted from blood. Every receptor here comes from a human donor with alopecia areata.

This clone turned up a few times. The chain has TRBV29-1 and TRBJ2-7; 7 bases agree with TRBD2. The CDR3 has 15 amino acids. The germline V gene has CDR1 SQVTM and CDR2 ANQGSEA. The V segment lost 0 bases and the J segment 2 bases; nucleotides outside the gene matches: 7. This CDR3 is CSVEDVAGLPYEQYF. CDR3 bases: TGCAGCGTTGAAGATGTAGCGGGTCTCCCCTACGAGCAGTACTTC.

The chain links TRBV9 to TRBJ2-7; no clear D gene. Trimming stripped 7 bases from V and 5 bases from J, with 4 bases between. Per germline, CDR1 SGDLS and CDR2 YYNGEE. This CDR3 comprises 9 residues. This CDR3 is CASHDEQYF. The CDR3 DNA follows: TGTGCCAGCCACGACGAGCAGTACTTC.

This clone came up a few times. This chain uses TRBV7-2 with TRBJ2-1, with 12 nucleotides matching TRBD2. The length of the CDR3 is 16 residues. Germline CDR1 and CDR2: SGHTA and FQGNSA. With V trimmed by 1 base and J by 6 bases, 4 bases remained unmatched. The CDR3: CASSLGASGRANEQFF. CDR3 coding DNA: TGTGCCAGCAGCTTAGGGGCTAGCGGGAGGGCCAATGAGCAGTTCTTC.

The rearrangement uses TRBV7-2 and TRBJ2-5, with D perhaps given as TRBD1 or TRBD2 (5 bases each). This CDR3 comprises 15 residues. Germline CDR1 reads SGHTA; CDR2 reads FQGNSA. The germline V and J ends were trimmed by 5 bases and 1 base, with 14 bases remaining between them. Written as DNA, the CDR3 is TGTGCCAGCAGCGGGGGTTCGAGCGGCCAAGAGACCCAGTACTTC. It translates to CASSGGSSGQETQYF. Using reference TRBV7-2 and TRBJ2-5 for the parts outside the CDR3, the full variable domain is GAGVSQSPSNKVTEKGKDVELRCDPISGHTALYWYRQSLGQGLEFLIYFQGNSAPDKSGLPSDRFSAERTGGSVSTLTIQRTQQEDSAVYLCASSGGSSGQETQYFGPGTRLLVL.

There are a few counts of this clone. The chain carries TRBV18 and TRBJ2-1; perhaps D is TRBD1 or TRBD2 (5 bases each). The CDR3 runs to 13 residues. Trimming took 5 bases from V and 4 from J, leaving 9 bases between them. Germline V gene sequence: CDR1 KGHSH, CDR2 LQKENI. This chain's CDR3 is CASSWDLYNEQFF. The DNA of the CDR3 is TGTGCCAGCTCATGGGACCTGTACAATGAGCAGTTCTTC.

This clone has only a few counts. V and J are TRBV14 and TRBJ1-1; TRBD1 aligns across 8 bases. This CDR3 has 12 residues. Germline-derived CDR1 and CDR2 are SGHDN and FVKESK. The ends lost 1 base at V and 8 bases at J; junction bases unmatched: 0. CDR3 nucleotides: TGTGCCAGCAGCCAAGGACAGGGGGAAGCTTTCTTT. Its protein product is CASSQGQGEAFF.

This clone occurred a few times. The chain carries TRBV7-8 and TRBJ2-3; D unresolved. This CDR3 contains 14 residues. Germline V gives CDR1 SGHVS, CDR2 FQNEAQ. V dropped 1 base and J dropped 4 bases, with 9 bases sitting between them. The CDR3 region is CASSLGGMADTQYF. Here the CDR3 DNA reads TGTGCCAGCAGCTTAGGGGGAATGGCAGATACGCAGTATTTT.

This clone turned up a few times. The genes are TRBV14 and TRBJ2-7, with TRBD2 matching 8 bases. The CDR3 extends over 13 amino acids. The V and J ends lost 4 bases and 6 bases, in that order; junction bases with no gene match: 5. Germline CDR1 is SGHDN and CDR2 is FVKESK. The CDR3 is CASSPGRAREQYF. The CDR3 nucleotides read TGTGCCAGCAGCCCCGGGAGGGCCCGCGAGCAGTACTTC.

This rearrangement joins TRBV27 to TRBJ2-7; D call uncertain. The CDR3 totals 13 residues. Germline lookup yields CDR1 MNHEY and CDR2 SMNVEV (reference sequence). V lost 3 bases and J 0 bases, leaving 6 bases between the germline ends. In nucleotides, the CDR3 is TGTGCCAGCAGTTTCGACCTCTCCTACGAGCAGTACTTC. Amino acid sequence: CASSFDLSYEQYF.

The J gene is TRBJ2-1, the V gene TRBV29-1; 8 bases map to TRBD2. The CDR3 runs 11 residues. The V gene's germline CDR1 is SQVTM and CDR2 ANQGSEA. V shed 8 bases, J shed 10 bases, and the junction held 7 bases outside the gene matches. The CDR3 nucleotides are TGCAGCACAACTAGCGGCGGCGAGCAGTTCTTC. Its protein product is CSTTSGGEQFF.

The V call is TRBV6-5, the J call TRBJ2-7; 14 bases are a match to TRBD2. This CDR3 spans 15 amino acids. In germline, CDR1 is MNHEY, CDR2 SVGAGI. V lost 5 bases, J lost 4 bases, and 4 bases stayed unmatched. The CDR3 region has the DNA TGTGCCAGCAGTGGGACTAGCGGGAGCGGGTACGAGCAGTACTTC. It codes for CASSGTSGSGYEQYF.

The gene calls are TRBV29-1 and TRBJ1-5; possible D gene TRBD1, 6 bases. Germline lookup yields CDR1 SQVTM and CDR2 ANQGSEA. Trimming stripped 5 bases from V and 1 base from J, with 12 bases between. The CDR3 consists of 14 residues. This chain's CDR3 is CSVTWTASNQPQHF. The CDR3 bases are TGCAGCGTTACTTGGACAGCCAGCAATCAGCCCCAGCATTTT.

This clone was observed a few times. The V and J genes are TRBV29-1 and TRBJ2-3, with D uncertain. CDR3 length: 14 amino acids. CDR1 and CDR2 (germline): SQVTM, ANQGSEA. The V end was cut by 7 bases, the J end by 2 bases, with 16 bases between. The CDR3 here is CSAKDAFLTDTQYF. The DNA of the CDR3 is TGCAGCGCCAAGGACGCCTTCCTCACAGATACGCAGTATTTT.

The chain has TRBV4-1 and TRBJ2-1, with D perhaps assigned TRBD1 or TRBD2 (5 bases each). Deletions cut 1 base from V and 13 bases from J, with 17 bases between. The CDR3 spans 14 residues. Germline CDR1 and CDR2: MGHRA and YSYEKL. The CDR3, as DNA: TGCGCCAGCAGCCAAGCCCCTCTTGGGACGGCTCAGTTCTTC. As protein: CASSQAPLGTAQFF.

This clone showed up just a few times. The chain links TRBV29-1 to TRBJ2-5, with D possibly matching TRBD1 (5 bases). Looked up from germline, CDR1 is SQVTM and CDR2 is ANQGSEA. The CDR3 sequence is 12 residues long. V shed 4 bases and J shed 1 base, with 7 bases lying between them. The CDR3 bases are TGCAGCGTTGGACAGATCCAAGAGACCCAGTACTTC. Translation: CSVGQIQETQYF. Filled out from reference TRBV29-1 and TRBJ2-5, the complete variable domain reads SAVISQKPSRDICQRGTSLTIQCQVDSQVTMMFWYRQQPGQSLTLIATANQGSEATYESGFVIDKFPISRPNLTFSTLTVSNMSPEDSSIYLCSVGQIQETQYFGPGTRLLVL.

The CDR3 region is CASGLDTSEAQYF. CDR3 nucleotides: TGTGCTAGTGGTTTGGATACTAGCGAGGCGCAGTATTTT. The rearrangement links TRBV12-5 to TRBJ2-3, with 7 nucleotides matching TRBD2. The V gene end was trimmed by 1 base and the J gene end by 10 bases; junction bases not matched to a gene: 5. The CDR3 contains 13 residues. Looked up from germline, CDR1 is LGHNT and CDR2 is FRNRAP.

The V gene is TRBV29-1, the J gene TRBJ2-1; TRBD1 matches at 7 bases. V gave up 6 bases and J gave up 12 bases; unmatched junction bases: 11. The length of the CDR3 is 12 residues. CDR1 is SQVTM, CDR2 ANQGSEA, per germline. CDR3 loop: CSVGQAIQGQFF. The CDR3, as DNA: TGCAGCGTCGGACAGGCAATTCAGGGGCAGTTCTTC.

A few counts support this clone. CDR3 sequence: CASSRTGGKETQYF. In DNA form, the CDR3 reads TGTGCCAGCAGTCGGACAGGGGGTAAAGAGACCCAGTACTTC. The chain uses TRBV5-5 and TRBJ2-5; 10 nucleotides agree with TRBD1. Germline V gene lookup returns CDR1 SGHKS and CDR2 YYEKEE (reference sequence). The CDR3 length is 14 residues. The junction had 4 bases not matched to a gene; V was cut back by 5 bases and J by 3 bases.

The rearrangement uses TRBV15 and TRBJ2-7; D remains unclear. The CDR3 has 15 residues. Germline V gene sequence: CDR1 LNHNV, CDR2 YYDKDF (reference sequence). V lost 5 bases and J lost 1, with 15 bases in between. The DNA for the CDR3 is TGTGCCACCAGCGGTGGGCAGCCCTTTTCCTACGAGCAGTACTTC. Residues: CATSGGQPFSYEQYF.

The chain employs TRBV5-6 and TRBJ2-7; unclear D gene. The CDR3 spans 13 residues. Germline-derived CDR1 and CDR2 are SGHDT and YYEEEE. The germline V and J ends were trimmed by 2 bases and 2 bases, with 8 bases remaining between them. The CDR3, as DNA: TGTGCCAGCAGCTTCGGTCGAGCCTACGAGCAGTACTTC. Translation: CASSFGRAYEQYF.

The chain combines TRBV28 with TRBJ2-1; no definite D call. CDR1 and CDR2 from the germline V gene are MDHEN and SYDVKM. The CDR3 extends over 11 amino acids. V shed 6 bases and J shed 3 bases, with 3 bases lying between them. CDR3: CASSRYNEQFF. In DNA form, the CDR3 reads TGTGCCAGCAGCCGCTACAATGAGCAGTTCTTC.

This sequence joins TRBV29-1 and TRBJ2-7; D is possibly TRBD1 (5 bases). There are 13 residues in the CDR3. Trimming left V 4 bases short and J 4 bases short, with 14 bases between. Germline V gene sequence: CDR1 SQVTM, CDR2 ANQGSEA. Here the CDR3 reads CSVGGDPDYEQYF. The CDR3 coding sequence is TGCAGCGTTGGGGGCGACCCAGATTACGAGCAGTACTTC.

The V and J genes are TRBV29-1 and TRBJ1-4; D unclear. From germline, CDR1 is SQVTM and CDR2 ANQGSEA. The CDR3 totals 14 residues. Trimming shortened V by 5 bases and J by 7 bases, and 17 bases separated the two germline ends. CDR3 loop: CSVRRRISAEKLFF. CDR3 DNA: TGCAGCGTTCGCCGACGGATCTCGGCTGAAAAACTGTTTTTT. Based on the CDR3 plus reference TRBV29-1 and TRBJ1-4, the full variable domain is SAVISQKPSRDICQRGTSLTIQCQVDSQVTMMFWYRQQPGQSLTLIATANQGSEATYESGFVIDKFPISRPNLTFSTLTVSNMSPEDSSIYLCSVRRRISAEKLFFGSGTQLSVL.

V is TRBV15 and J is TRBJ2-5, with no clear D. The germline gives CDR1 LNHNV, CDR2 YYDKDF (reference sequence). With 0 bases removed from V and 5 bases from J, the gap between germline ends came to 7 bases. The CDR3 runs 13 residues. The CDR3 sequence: CATSREREETQYF. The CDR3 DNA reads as TGTGCCACCAGCAGAGAGCGCGAGGAGACCCAGTACTTC. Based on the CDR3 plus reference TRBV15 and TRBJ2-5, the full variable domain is DAMVIQNPRYQVTQFGKPVTLSCSQTLNHNVMYWYQQKSSQAPKLLFHYYDKDFNNEADTPDNFQSRRPNTSFCFLDIRSPGLGDTAMYLCATSREREETQYFGPGTRLLVL.

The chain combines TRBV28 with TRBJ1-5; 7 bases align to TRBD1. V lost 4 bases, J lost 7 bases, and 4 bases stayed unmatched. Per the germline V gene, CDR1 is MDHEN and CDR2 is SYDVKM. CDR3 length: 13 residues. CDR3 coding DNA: TGTGCCAGCAGTTCGACAGGGTACCAGCCCCAGCATTTT. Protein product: CASSSTGYQPQHF.